These 21 T cell receptor beta chains were sequenced from one sample in a study of identical twins. MiXCR, run by TCRdb on the 5' RACE reads, gives a single entry per CDR3 protein. The data show 500,000 or so distinct CDR3 sequences, around 20% seen once. A further study also used this sample, focusing on T cells expressing NK-cell markers.

The sample taken for sequencing was CD4+ T cells sorted from blood. The receptor source for this set is a woman aged 18-29 years in good health.

V gene TRBV6-1 combines with J gene TRBJ2-1; weak D call: TRBD2 (6 bases). This CDR3 is 14 amino acids long. V lost 6 bases and J lost 6, with 15 bases in between. Germline V lookup: CDR1 MNHNS, CDR2 SASEGT. CDR3 loop: CASSNIIGGNEQFF. The CDR3 DNA reads TGTGCCAGCAGCAATATTATCGGGGGCAATGAGCAGTTCTTC.

The V call is TRBV12-3 or TRBV12-4, the J call TRBJ1-1; 8 nucleotides match TRBD1. The trim removed 8 bases at V and 1 base at J, leaving 6 bases unmatched. This CDR3 is 14 amino acids long. The CDR3 spells CASGGQGTNTEAFF. In DNA, the CDR3 is TGTGCCAGCGGCGGACAGGGAACGAACACTGAAGCTTTCTTT.

This clonotype was counted only a few times. This chain links TRBV20-1 with TRBJ1-6; D call uncertain. Germline values: CDR1 DFQATT, CDR2 SNEGSKA (reference sequence). Trimming removed 0 bases at V and 9 bases at J, with 9 bases between. The CDR3 sequence is 13 residues long. The CDR3 DNA reads as TGCAGTGCTAGAGACAAGTTTTTTTCACCCCTCCACTTT. It codes for CSARDKFFSPLHF.

This clonotype was seen a handful of times. The chain employs TRBV29-1 and TRBJ1-1; 7 bases map to TRBD1. Germline V gene data show CDR1 as SQVTM and CDR2 as ANQGSEA. The J segment lost 7 bases and the V segment lost 3 bases, leaving 8 bases of the junction unmatched. The CDR3 covers 13 residues. The CDR3 coding sequence is TGCAGCGTTGAGCCGACAGGGCGGGGTGAAGCTTTCTTT. This gives the protein CSVEPTGRGEAFF. Together with reference TRBV29-1 and TRBJ1-1, the CDR3 gives the full variable domain: SAVISQKPSRDICQRGTSLTIQCQVDSQVTMMFWYRQQPGQSLTLIATANQGSEATYESGFVIDKFPISRPNLTFSTLTVSNMSPEDSSIYLCSVEPTGRGEAFFGQGTRLTVV.

This chain joins TRBV4-3 and TRBJ2-1; 10 nucleotides line up with TRBD2. J was trimmed by 10 bases and V by 0 bases; bases with no gene match: 9. The CDR3 is made up of 16 amino acids. Germline loops: CDR1 LGHNA, CDR2 YSLEER. The CDR3 bases are TGCGCCAGCAGCCAAGAGCCTAGCGGGAGTATTAAAGAGCAGTTCTTC. The encoded protein is CASSQEPSGSIKEQFF.

This clonotype has a handful of counts. The chain carries TRBV5-1 and TRBJ2-5; a weak D match, TRBD1 (6 bases). Trimming took off 5 bases at V and 3 bases at J, with 17 bases between the two ends. Germline V CDR1 and CDR2: SGHRS, YFSETQ. This CDR3 is built from 15 residues. The CDR3 DNA follows: TGCGCCAGCAGGCACGAGGGAGCAGGGGAAGAGACCCAGTACTTC. It translates to CASRHEGAGEETQYF.

This clonotype was found a few times. The V and J genes are TRBV4-1 and TRBJ2-1; no definite D call. V was shortened by 0 bases and J by 11 bases, with 11 bases between the two germline ends. This CDR3 spans 13 amino acids. The germline gives CDR1 MGHRA, CDR2 YSYEKL. The CDR3 is CASSQERLAKQFF. CDR3 DNA sequence: TGCGCCAGCAGCCAAGAGCGGCTTGCCAAGCAGTTCTTC.

The genes are TRBV15 and TRBJ2-5; D gene uncertain. Germline lookup yields CDR1 LNHNV and CDR2 YYDKDF (reference sequence). There are 14 residues in the CDR3. The germline V and J ends were trimmed by 2 bases and 6 bases, with 13 bases remaining between them. The CDR3: CATSRRSVGQTQYF. CDR3 coding DNA: TGTGCCACCAGCAGACGATCCGTCGGACAGACCCAGTACTTC.

The chain recombines TRBV7-2 with TRBJ2-2; 8 nucleotides line up with TRBD2. Trimming took 2 bases from V and 5 from J; bases not matched to a gene: 7. Germline CDR1 is SGHTA and CDR2 is FQGNSA. The CDR3 extends over 16 amino acids. The CDR3 here is CASSLSSSGHTGELFF. The DNA for the CDR3 is TGTGCCAGCAGCTTATCCTCTAGCGGGCATACCGGGGAGCTGTTTTTT. The variable domain in full, completed from reference TRBV7-2 and TRBJ2-2, reads GAGVSQSPSNKVTEKGKDVELRCDPISGHTALYWYRQSLGQGLEFLIYFQGNSAPDKSGLPSDRFSAERTGGSVSTLTIQRTQQEDSAVYLCASSLSSSGHTGELFFGEGSRLTVL.

The chain carries TRBV20-1 and TRBJ2-7, with D perhaps TRBD1 (6 bases). The germline gives CDR1 DFQATT, CDR2 SNEGSKA (reference sequence). The CDR3 is 12 amino acids. The V end lost 6 bases, the J end lost 2 bases, and 11 bases lay between the germline ends. The DNA for the CDR3 is TGCAGTGCAAACAGGGATACCTACGAGCAGTACTTC. It codes for CSANRDTYEQYF.

This clonotype was detected many times. The rearrangement links TRBV29-1 to TRBJ2-7; either TRBD1 or TRBD2 may fit D (5 bases each). The germline CDR1 and CDR2 sequences are SQVTM and ANQGSEA. The CDR3 sequence is 14 residues long. V gave up 4 bases and J gave up 3 bases, with 16 bases separating them. This CDR3 reads CSVAYPGTFYEQYF. DNA for the CDR3: TGCAGCGTTGCCTACCCCGGGACGTTCTACGAGCAGTACTTC.

This clonotype was seen only a few times. This sequence joins TRBV2 and TRBJ2-7; D is possibly TRBD1 (6 bases). Germline V gene lookup returns CDR1 SNHLY and CDR2 FYNNEI. Trimming removed 6 bases at V and 2 bases at J, with 14 bases between. This CDR3 region has 14 residues. Here the CDR3 reads CASSLSRGPYEQYF. The CDR3 DNA reads as TGTGCCAGCAGCCTATCCAGGGGCCCCTACGAGCAGTACTTC.

The CDR3: CASQGPPEQPQHF. The CDR3 bases are TGTGCCAGCCAGGGCCCCCCGGAGCAGCCCCAGCATTTT. V is TRBV2 and J is TRBJ1-5, with D maybe TRBD1 (5 bases). CDR1 is SNHLY and CDR2 is FYNNEI in the germline V gene. This CDR3 spans 13 amino acids. V was cut by 8 bases and J by 7 bases, with 15 bases left in between.

J is TRBJ2-7 and V is TRBV20-1; TRBD2 is a possible D gene (6 bases). From germline, CDR1 is DFQATT and CDR2 SNEGSKA (reference sequence). The germline V and J ends were trimmed by 5 bases and 4 bases, with 15 bases remaining between them. The CDR3 contains 13 residues. For the CDR3, the DNA is TGCAGTGCTGCACCGGGACTGGATTACGAGCAGTACTTC. It specifies CSAAPGLDYEQYF.

The chain couples TRBV11-2 to TRBJ2-7, with D perhaps matching TRBD1 or TRBD2 (5 bases each). V lost 4 bases to trimming and J lost 2 bases, with 15 bases between them. The CDR3 consists of 15 residues. Germline V gives CDR1 SGHAT, CDR2 FQNNGV. The CDR3 bases are TGTGCCAGCAGCTGGACTCACCGGGGCACCTACGAGCAGTACTTC. It is translated as CASSWTHRGTYEQYF.

In DNA, the CDR3 is TGCAGCCATGGGGGGGGGACTGGGGAGACCCAGTACTTC. Encoded protein: CSHGGGTGETQYF. The chain links TRBV29-1 to TRBJ2-5; 7 nucleotides align to TRBD2. The CDR3 loop spans 13 amino acids. J was trimmed by 5 bases and V by 8 bases; bases with no gene match: 11. CDR1 SQVTM and CDR2 ANQGSEA come from the germline V gene.

The genes are TRBV2 and TRBJ2-3; 8 bases are shared with TRBD1. V lost 7 bases, J lost 0 bases, and 6 bases stayed unmatched. The germline gives CDR1 SNHLY, CDR2 FYNNEI. The CDR3 loop spans 15 amino acids. CDR3 coding DNA: TGTGCCAGCACCAGGACAGGGAGAAGCACAGATACGCAGTATTTT. It is translated as CASTRTGRSTDTQYF.

At least ten counts were recorded for this clonotype. The chain employs TRBV4-3 and TRBJ2-3, with TRBD2 as a possible D gene (7 bases). This CDR3 has 15 residues. The V gene lost 2 bases and the J gene lost 6 bases, with 15 bases spanning the gap. Germline V gives CDR1 LGHNA, CDR2 YSLEER. The CDR3 coding sequence is TGCGCCAGCAGCCAATTAACGGGGAGGGGGGATACGCAGTATTTT. Translation gives CASSQLTGRGDTQYF.

This clonotype showed up just a few times. The chain joins TRBV10-3 to TRBJ1-1; the match to TRBD1 covers 10 bases. Germline loops: CDR1 ENHRY, CDR2 SYGVKD. The V and J ends lost 6 bases and 3 bases, in that order; junction bases with no gene match: 7. The CDR3 sequence is 15 residues long. CDR3 nucleotides: TGTGCCATCAGAAGACAGGGGGCTTCGTACACTGAAGCTTTCTTT. Protein sequence: CAIRRQGASYTEAFF.

This clonotype occurred a few times. The rearrangement uses TRBV5-1 and TRBJ1-5; D not certain. The germline gives CDR1 SGHRS, CDR2 YFSETQ. The V end lost 4 bases, the J end lost 3 bases, and 8 bases lay between the germline ends. The length of the CDR3 is 13 residues. The CDR3: CASSLSLNQPQHF. The CDR3 DNA reads as TGCGCCAGCAGCCTGAGCCTCAATCAGCCCCAGCATTTT.

The V call is TRBV6-1, the J call TRBJ1-3; D might be TRBD1 (5 bases). The ends were cut back, 5 bases at V and 4 bases at J, with 15 bases in the middle. The CDR3 has 15 residues. Per the germline V gene, CDR1 is MNHNS and CDR2 is SASEGT. The CDR3 DNA follows: TGTGCCAGCAGTCCCCCCGGGGCACAAGGAAACACCATATATTTT. It codes for CASSPPGAQGNTIYF.